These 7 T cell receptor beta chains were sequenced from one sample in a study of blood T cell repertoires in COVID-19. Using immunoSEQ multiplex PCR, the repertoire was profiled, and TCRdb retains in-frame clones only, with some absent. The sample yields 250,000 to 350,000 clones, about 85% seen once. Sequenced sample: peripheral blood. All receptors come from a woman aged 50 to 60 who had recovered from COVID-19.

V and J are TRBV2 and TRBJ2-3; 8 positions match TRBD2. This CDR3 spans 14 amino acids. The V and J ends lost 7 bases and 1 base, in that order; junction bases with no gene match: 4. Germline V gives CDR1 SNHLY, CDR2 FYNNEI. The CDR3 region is CASKSGGGTDTQYF. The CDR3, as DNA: TGTGCCAGCAAAAGCGGGGGTGGCACAGATACGCAGTATTTT.

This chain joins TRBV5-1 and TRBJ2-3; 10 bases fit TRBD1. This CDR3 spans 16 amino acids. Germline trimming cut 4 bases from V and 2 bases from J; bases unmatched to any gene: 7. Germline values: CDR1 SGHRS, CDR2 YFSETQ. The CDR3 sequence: CASSPRTGGPTDTQYF. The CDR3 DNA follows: TGCGCCAGCAGCCCTAGGACAGGGGGGCCCACAGATACGCAGTATTTT.

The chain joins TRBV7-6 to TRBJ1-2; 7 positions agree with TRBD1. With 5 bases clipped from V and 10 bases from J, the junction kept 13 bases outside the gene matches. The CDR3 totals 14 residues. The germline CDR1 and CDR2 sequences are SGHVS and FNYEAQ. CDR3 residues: CASSRNPDRVNYTF. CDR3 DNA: TGTGCCAGCAGCCGAAATCCCGACAGGGTAAACTACACCTTC.

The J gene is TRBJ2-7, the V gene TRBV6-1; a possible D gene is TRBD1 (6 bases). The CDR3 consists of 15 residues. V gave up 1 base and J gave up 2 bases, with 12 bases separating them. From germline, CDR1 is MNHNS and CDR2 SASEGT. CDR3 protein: CASSEGQGLTYEQYF. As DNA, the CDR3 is TGTGCCAGCAGTGAAGGCCAGGGGCTCACCTACGAGCAGTACTTC.

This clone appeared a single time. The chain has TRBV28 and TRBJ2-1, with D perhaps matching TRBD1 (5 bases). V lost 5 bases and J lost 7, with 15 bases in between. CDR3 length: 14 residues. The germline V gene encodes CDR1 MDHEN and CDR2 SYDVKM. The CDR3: CASSKGAFGNEQFF. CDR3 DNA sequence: TGTGCCAGCAGTAAAGGGGCCTTCGGAAATGAGCAGTTCTTC.

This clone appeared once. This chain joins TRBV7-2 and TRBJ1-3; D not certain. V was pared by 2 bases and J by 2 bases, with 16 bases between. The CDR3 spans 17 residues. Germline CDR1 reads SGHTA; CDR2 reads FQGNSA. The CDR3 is CASSLSSGVGAGNTIYF. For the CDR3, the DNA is TGTGCCAGCAGCTTATCCTCGGGCGTCGGGGCTGGAAACACCATATATTTT. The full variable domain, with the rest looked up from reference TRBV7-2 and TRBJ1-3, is GAGVSQSPSNKVTEKGKDVELRCDPISGHTALYWYRQSLGQGLEFLIYFQGNSAPDKSGLPSDRFSAERTGGSVSTLTIQRTQQEDSAVYLCASSLSSGVGAGNTIYFGEGSWLTVV.

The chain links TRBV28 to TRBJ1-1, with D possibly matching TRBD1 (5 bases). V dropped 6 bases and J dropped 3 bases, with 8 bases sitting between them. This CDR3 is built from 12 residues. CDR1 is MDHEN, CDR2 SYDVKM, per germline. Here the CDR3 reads CASRGGDTEAFF. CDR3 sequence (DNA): TGTGCCAGCAGGGGGGGTGACACTGAAGCTTTCTTT.